This T cell receptor beta chain emerged from a study of CD8 T cells in Susac syndrome. Sequencing of TCR beta, carried out with a high-throughput approach, was applied to CD8+ and CD4+ T cells from the blood. Those who served as multiple sclerosis controls were treatment-naive patients with stable or active relapsing-remitting disease. It was negative isolation that provided the CD8+ and CD4+ T cells, whereas TEMRA cells were enriched by FACS. Notes on the study in general: As the study acknowledged, the number of individuals in its TCR sequencing and HLA analysis was relatively small.

Details on this clonotype: The antigen is unknown.

The RNA input was about 0.5 to 1 ug, and it was reverse transcribed with random hexamers. TCRdb passed the immunoSEQ multiplex PCR reads through MiXCR, listing each CDR3 protein once. The sample holds about 150,000 distinct CDR3 sequences, about 94% seen once. Sequenced: CD8+ T cells from PBMCs. This receptor was taken from a human donor with multiple sclerosis.

As DNA, the CDR3 is TGCGCCAGCAGCTTGGCCCCGACAGAGAGCTCCTACGAGCAGTACTTC. This sequence encodes CASSLAPTESSYEQYF. The chain joins TRBV5-1 to TRBJ2-7; the D gene is possibly TRBD1 (5 bases). V was cut by 0 bases and J by 0 bases, with 13 bases left in between. Germline CDR1 SGHRS, CDR2 YFSETQ. This CDR3 has 16 amino acids.